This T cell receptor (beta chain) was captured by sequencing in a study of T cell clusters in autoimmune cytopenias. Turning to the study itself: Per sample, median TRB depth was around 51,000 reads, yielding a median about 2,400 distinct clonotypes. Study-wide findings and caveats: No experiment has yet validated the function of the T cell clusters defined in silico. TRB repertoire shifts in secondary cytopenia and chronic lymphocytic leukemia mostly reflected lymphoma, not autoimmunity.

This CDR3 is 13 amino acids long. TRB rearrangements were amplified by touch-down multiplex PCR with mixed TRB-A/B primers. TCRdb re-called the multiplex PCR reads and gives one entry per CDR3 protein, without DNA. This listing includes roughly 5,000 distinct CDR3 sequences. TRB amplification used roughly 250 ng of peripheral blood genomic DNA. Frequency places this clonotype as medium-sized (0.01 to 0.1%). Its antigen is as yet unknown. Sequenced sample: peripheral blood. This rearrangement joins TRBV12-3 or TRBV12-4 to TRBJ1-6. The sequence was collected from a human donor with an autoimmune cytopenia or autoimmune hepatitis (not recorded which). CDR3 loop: CASSLARNSPLHF.